This entry is about one T cell receptor (beta chain). Its antigen is still unknown. The unexposed donors gave CD4+ T cells in 2011-2018, prior to COVID-19. CD4+ T cells were isolated from the cells after nine to eleven days of culture. The sample comes from a study of CD4 T cells in relation to SARS-CoV-2 and coronaviruses. Measured with immunoSEQ multiplex PCR; TCRdb has only the in-frame clones, and not every one. Of approximately 27,000 clones in the sample, 65% to 85% were seen once. The sequenced sample consisted of CD4+ T cells from PBMCs, cultured in vitro. The sequence came from a human donor in good health.

CDR3 loop: CASSDALGFEQFF. In nucleotides, the CDR3 is TGTGCCAGCAGCGATGCACTTGGGTTTGAGCAGTTCTTC. The chain combines TRBV7-3 with TRBJ2-1; D gene unclear. The CDR3 is made up of 13 amino acids. V was shortened by 5 bases and J by 9 bases, with 14 bases between the two germline ends. The V gene's germline CDR1 is SGHTA and CDR2 FQGTGA.